Below are 21 T cell receptor beta chains sequenced from a single sample in a study of T-cell memory formation after mild COVID-19. TCRdb analysed the 5' RACE reads with MiXCR anew, one entry per CDR3 protein. The table includes 280,000 or so distinct CDR3 sequences, roughly 17% detected once. The sample taken for sequencing was PBMCs or a T cell subset sorted from them (not recorded which). These receptor sequences come from a young man who had mild COVID-19 (a few samples of this study predate the infection). Cell type and time point are not known.

The chain couples TRBV5-4 to TRBJ2-5, with TRBD1 matching 8 bases. CDR3 size: 16 residues. CDR1 SGHNT and CDR2 YYREEE come from the germline V gene (reference sequence). V was pared by 2 bases and J by 4 bases, with 10 bases of the junction left unmatched. CDR3 nucleotide sequence: TGTGCCAGCAGCTTCCTAGACAGGGGAGGAGGAGAGACCCAGTACTTC. Translating gives CASSFLDRGGGETQYF.

In this sample, this clonotype turned up a few times. The chain has TRBV7-2 and TRBJ2-2; possibly TRBD2 for D (5 bases). In germline, CDR1 is SGHTA, CDR2 FQGNSA. The ends were cut back, 5 bases at V and 0 bases at J, with 10 bases in the middle. This CDR3 has 15 amino acids. The CDR3 DNA follows: TGTGCCAGCAGCACGCGGAGGTCGAACACCGGGGAGCTGTTTTTT. Its protein product is CASSTRRSNTGELFF.

This clonotype was seen just once. The chain carries TRBV6-5 and TRBJ1-2; maybe TRBD1 (6 bases). The ends were cut back, 5 bases at V and 5 bases at J, with 18 bases in the middle. The CDR3 sequence is 15 residues long. Germline V gene data show CDR1 as MNHEY and CDR2 as SVGAGI. CDR3 amino acids: CASSIGTSGLYGYTF. The DNA for the CDR3 is TGTGCCAGCAGTATCGGGACAAGCGGACTGTATGGCTACACCTTC.

This chain connects TRBV5-1 to TRBJ2-6; TRBD2 aligns across 8 bases. The CDR3 has 17 amino acids. Germline trimming cut 7 bases from V and 2 bases from J; bases unmatched to any gene: 11. From germline, CDR1 is SGHRS and CDR2 YFSETQ. The CDR3 sequence: CASGRLGGGPGANVLTF. The DNA for the CDR3 is TGCGCCAGCGGACGCCTAGGCGGGGGGCCTGGGGCCAACGTCCTGACTTTC.

This clonotype appeared many times. The chain carries TRBV7-2 and TRBJ2-2, with 10 bases matching TRBD2. The trim removed 3 bases at V and 6 bases at J, leaving 4 bases unmatched. The V gene's germline CDR1 is SGHTA and CDR2 FQGNSA. The CDR3 covers 15 residues. The CDR3 DNA reads TGTGCCAGCAGCTTCGTAGCGGGGGGTTCCGGGGAGCTGTTTTTT. Amino acids: CASSFVAGGSGELFF.

This clonotype was observed a handful of times. V gene TRBV25-1 combines with J gene TRBJ1-2, with D possibly TRBD1 on 6 matching bases. The CDR3 covers 16 residues. Germline CDR1 and CDR2: MGHDK and SYGVNS. Trimming stripped 6 bases from V and 6 bases from J, with 23 bases between. CDR3 nucleotides: TGTGCCAGCAGGGGGGGCTCGACGGGGGGCCTGGATGGCTACACCTTC. Its translation: CASRGGSTGGLDGYTF.

This clonotype was seen a few times. The chain links TRBV7-2 to TRBJ1-2, with 9 nucleotides matching TRBD1. This CDR3 comprises 15 residues. J gave up 4 bases and V 1 base, and 4 bases lay outside the gene matches. Germline V gene data show CDR1 as SGHTA and CDR2 as FQGNSA. This chain's CDR3 is CASSLGTGVTYGYTF. The CDR3 region has the DNA TGTGCCAGCAGCTTAGGGACAGGGGTCACCTATGGCTACACCTTC.

There are a few counts of this clonotype. This chain links TRBV7-2 with TRBJ2-5; D is perhaps TRBD2 (6 bases). Trimming stripped 5 bases from V and 5 bases from J, with 24 bases between. Per germline, CDR1 SGHTA and CDR2 FQGNSA. The CDR3 has 17 residues. CDR3 bases: TGTGCCAGCAGCCCGGGGGAGACTGGGGGAATCCGGGAGACCCAGTACTTC. Protein: CASSPGETGGIRETQYF.

The chain joins TRBV15 to TRBJ2-5; D possibly corresponds to TRBD2 (6 bases). This CDR3 region has 12 residues. The V end was cut by 5 bases, the J end by 5 bases, with 9 bases between. CDR1 and CDR2 (germline): LNHNV, YYDKDF (reference sequence). Here the CDR3 DNA reads TGTGCCACCAGCCCGGGAGTGGAGACCCAGTACTTC. It encodes CATSPGVETQYF.

The chain joins TRBV19 to TRBJ2-1; 11 bases map to TRBD2. The CDR3 sequence is 16 residues long. Germline CDR1 LNHDA, CDR2 SQIVND (reference sequence). The J segment lost 10 bases and the V segment lost 3 bases, leaving 11 bases of the junction unmatched. CDR3 region: CASSMAWASGGFEQFF. DNA of the CDR3: TGTGCCAGTAGTATGGCCTGGGCTAGCGGGGGGTTCGAGCAGTTCTTC.

This clonotype was seen at least ten times. CDR3 bases: TGCGCCAGCAGCTTGGACCAAGAGACCCAGTACTTC. It is translated as CASSLDQETQYF. This chain uses TRBV5-1 with TRBJ2-5; D not certain. Trimming shortened V by 0 bases and J by 0 bases, and 0 bases separated the two germline ends. This CDR3 has 12 amino acids. From germline, CDR1 is SGHRS and CDR2 YFSETQ. The full variable domain, completed using reference TRBV5-1 and TRBJ2-5, is KAGVTQTPRYLIKTRGQQVTLSCSPISGHRSVSWYQQTPGQGLQFLFEYFSETQRNKGNFPGRFSGRQFSNSRSEMNVSTLELGDSALYLCASSLDQETQYFGPGTRLLVL.

This sequence joins TRBV7-2 and TRBJ2-3; possibly TRBD2 for D (5 bases). The germline V gene has CDR1 SGHTA and CDR2 FQGNSA. Trimming cost V 1 base and J 4 bases, with 15 bases left between them. This CDR3 is 16 amino acids long. In nucleotides, the CDR3 is TGTGCCAGCAGCTTAGGTTCATCGAGCGGAGCAGATACGCAGTATTTT. Its translation is CASSLGSSSGADTQYF.

This clonotype was found a few times. This chain joins TRBV12-3 or TRBV12-4 and TRBJ1-1; D gene ambiguous. V was cut by 8 bases and J by 3 bases, with 13 bases left in between. This CDR3 spans 13 amino acids. The CDR3 here is CASLRKRDTEAFF. CDR3 coding DNA: TGTGCCAGCCTTAGGAAGAGGGACACTGAAGCTTTCTTT.

The gene calls are TRBV23-1 and TRBJ2-7; D unresolved. TRBV23-1 is annotated as an ORF whose role is uncertain. The germline V and J ends were trimmed by 0 bases and 3 bases, with 15 bases remaining between them. The CDR3 consists of 16 residues. CDR3 loop: CASSQSGRVGIYEQYF. In DNA form, the CDR3 reads TGCGCCAGCAGTCAATCAGGGCGAGTGGGAATCTACGAGCAGTACTTC.

The gene calls are TRBV7-2 and TRBJ2-2; TRBD2 is a possible D gene (6 bases). Germline assignment: CDR1 SGHTA and CDR2 FQGNSA. V gave up 5 bases and J gave up 4 bases, with 17 bases separating them. This CDR3 comprises 16 residues. This CDR3 is CASSLVGGDFTGELFF. CDR3 DNA: TGTGCCAGCAGCCTCGTAGGCGGGGATTTCACCGGGGAGCTGTTTTTT.

This sequence joins TRBV11-2 and TRBJ1-2, with D tentatively TRBD1 (5 bases). V gave up 3 bases and J gave up 3 bases, with 5 bases separating them. The CDR3 loop spans 12 amino acids. CDR1 and CDR2 (germline): SGHAT, FQNNGV. The CDR3 DNA reads as TGTGCCAGCAGCTTCAGGGACTATGGCTACACCTTC. This gives the protein CASSFRDYGYTF.

The V gene is TRBV20-1, the J gene TRBJ2-7; D uncertain. V was trimmed by 1 base and J by 4 bases, leaving 8 bases between them. Germline V lookup: CDR1 DFQATT, CDR2 SNEGSKA (reference sequence). The CDR3 is 12 residues long. CDR3 in amino acids: CSARAGGYEQYV. CDR3 bases: TGCAGTGCTAGAGCAGGCGGATACGAGCAGTACGTC.

The CDR3, as DNA: TGTGCCAGCAGCGTAGTTGGGGGCTCCAATGAGCAGTTCTTC. It encodes CASSVVGGSNEQFF. V and J are TRBV9 and TRBJ2-1; weak D call: TRBD1 (6 bases). CDR1 is SGDLS and CDR2 is YYNGEE in the germline V gene. There are 14 residues in the CDR3. V lost 0 bases and J lost 6, with 10 bases in between.

This chain joins TRBV24-1 and TRBJ2-1; 7 bases match TRBD1. Trimming removed 5 bases from V and 0 bases from J; junction bases left unmatched: 6. Looked up from germline, CDR1 is KGHDR and CDR2 is SFDVKD. The CDR3 spans 16 residues. The CDR3: CATSARQGNSYNEQFF. The CDR3 DNA follows: TGTGCCACCAGTGCGAGACAGGGCAACTCCTACAATGAGCAGTTCTTC.

This clonotype has only a few counts. The chain recombines TRBV20-1 with TRBJ2-5; D unresolved. Trimming stripped 0 bases from V and 3 bases from J, with 5 bases between. Germline CDR1 and CDR2: DFQATT and SNEGSKA (reference sequence). The length of the CDR3 is 12 residues. Here the CDR3 reads CSARDFKETQYF. CDR3 DNA sequence: TGCAGTGCTAGAGATTTTAAAGAGACCCAGTACTTC.

The CDR3 sequence: CASSLAGENTEAFF. CDR3 bases: TGTGCCAGCAGTTTAGCCGGGGAGAACACTGAAGCTTTCTTT. This chain connects TRBV12-3 or TRBV12-4 to TRBJ1-1, with D hard to call. The CDR3 is 14 residues long. V dropped 0 bases and J dropped 1 base, with 6 bases sitting between them.